These 23 T cell receptor beta chains were sequenced from one sample in a study of T cells after yellow fever vaccination. MiXCR, applied by TCRdb to the 5' RACE reads, yields one record per CDR3 protein. This sample has 80,000 to 100,000 distinct CDR3 sequences, with 8.9% found just once. Sequencing used CD8+ T cells not binding an NS4B(214-222) dextramer, sorted from PBMCs, obtained around 15 days after the first yellow fever vaccination. The receptors here all came from a man aged 18 to 29 who received the YFV17D yellow fever vaccine.

The rearrangement links TRBV4-1 to TRBJ2-6; 7 positions match TRBD1. V trimming: 3 bases; J trimming: 2 bases; junction bases outside the gene matches: 7. CDR1 and CDR2 from the germline V gene are MGHRA and YSYEKL. CDR3 length: 17 residues. The CDR3 reads CASSQYRGSTGANVLTF. DNA of the CDR3: TGCGCCAGCAGCCAGTACAGGGGTTCTACTGGGGCCAACGTCCTGACTTTC.

The J gene is TRBJ2-5, the V gene TRBV6-2 or TRBV6-3; D gene uncertain. With 6 bases removed from V and 7 bases from J, the gap between germline ends came to 15 bases. Germline V lookup: CDR1 MNHEY, CDR2 SVGEGT. CDR3 size: 13 residues. CDR3 nucleotide sequence: TGTGCCAGCAGCCCAGAGGCCCACTGGACCCAGTACTTC. It specifies CASSPEAHWTQYF.

The chain couples TRBV6-5 to TRBJ2-1, with unresolved D. V dropped 0 bases and J dropped 6 bases, with 9 bases sitting between them. Germline CDR1 reads MNHEY; CDR2 reads SVGAGI. This CDR3 contains 14 residues. CDR3 in amino acids: CASSYSHSSNEQFF. The DNA for the CDR3 is TGTGCCAGCAGTTACTCGCACAGTTCCAATGAGCAGTTCTTC.

The chain recombines TRBV6-1 with TRBJ2-5; 12 bases match TRBD2. Per the germline V gene, CDR1 is MNHNS and CDR2 is SASEGT. Trimming removed 4 bases from V and 5 bases from J; junction bases left unmatched: 11. The CDR3 contains 17 residues. The chain's CDR3 is CASSVLAGGRLGETQYF. For the CDR3, the DNA is TGTGCCAGCAGTGTTCTAGCGGGGGGGCGTTTGGGTGAGACCCAGTACTTC.

This chain connects TRBV12-3 or TRBV12-4 to TRBJ1-1, with D uncertain. V was pared by 3 bases and J by 10 bases, with 9 bases between. CDR3 size: 11 residues. CDR3 amino acids: CASSFGGRAFF. The DNA of the CDR3 is TGTGCCAGCAGTTTTGGCGGTAGAGCTTTCTTT.

The CDR3 region is CASSLAWDGPTDTQYF. CDR3 in DNA: TGTGCCAGCAGCTTAGCTTGGGACGGTCCCACAGATACGCAGTATTTT. V is TRBV7-8 and J is TRBJ2-3; either TRBD1 or TRBD2 may supply D (5 bases each). Trimming pared 0 bases from V and 2 bases from J, leaving 12 bases between. From germline, CDR1 is SGHVS and CDR2 FQNEAQ. The CDR3 consists of 16 residues.

This sequence joins TRBV4-1 and TRBJ1-1; possibly TRBD1 for D (6 bases). Germline CDR1 is MGHRA and CDR2 is YSYEKL. This CDR3 has 15 residues. V was pared by 0 bases and J by 1 base, with 9 bases between. This CDR3 is CASSQDPTGNTEAFF. The CDR3 coding sequence is TGCGCCAGCAGCCAAGACCCGACAGGGAACACTGAAGCTTTCTTT.

This clonotype was seen at least ten times. The chain has TRBV20-1 and TRBJ2-7; D is ambiguous. The V gene's germline CDR1 is DFQATT and CDR2 SNEGSKA (reference sequence). There are 13 residues in the CDR3. V dropped 3 bases and J dropped 3 bases, with 12 bases sitting between them. The CDR3 nucleotides read TGCAGTGCTAGTTGGCCTGAAAACTACGAGCAGTACTTC. Its protein is CSASWPENYEQYF.

This clonotype showed up just a few times. This rearrangement joins TRBV6-1 to TRBJ2-5; weak D call: TRBD1 (6 bases). The germline V gene has CDR1 MNHNS and CDR2 SASEGT. Trimming stripped 7 bases from V and 1 base from J, with 16 bases between. This CDR3 region has 15 residues. The CDR3 here is CASNPSGGIQETQYF. The CDR3 DNA is TGTGCCAGCAACCCTAGTGGGGGCATCCAAGAGACCCAGTACTTC.

The chain joins TRBV5-1 to TRBJ2-2; 12 nucleotides line up with TRBD1. The CDR3 covers 17 residues. The trim removed 4 bases at V and 5 bases at J, leaving 9 bases unmatched. The germline gives CDR1 SGHRS, CDR2 YFSETQ. The CDR3 here is CASSTGTGGAKTGELFF. The CDR3 DNA sequence: TGCGCCAGCAGCACCGGGACAGGGGGCGCCAAGACCGGGGAGCTGTTTTTT.

The CDR3 sequence is CASNDGRRAFF. CDR3 nucleotides: TGTGCCAGCAATGATGGACGGCGAGCTTTCTTT. The V and J genes are TRBV7-9 and TRBJ1-1; D not resolved. The CDR3 consists of 11 residues. Germline-derived CDR1 and CDR2 are SEHNR and FQNEAQ (reference sequence). V was clipped by 7 bases and J by 10 bases, with 13 bases between them. The full variable domain, its missing parts supplied by reference TRBV7-9 and TRBJ1-1, is DTGVSQNPRHKITKRGQNVTFRCDPISEHNRLYWYRQTLGQGPEFLTYFQNEAQLEKSRLLSDRFSAERPKGSFSTLEIQRTEQGDSAMYLCASNDGRRAFFGQGTRLTVV.

The chain is built from TRBV7-9 and TRBJ1-2; no clear D. CDR3 length: 10 residues. The germline V and J ends were trimmed by 3 bases and 8 bases, with 4 bases remaining between them. The V gene's germline CDR1 is SEHNR and CDR2 FQNEAQ (reference sequence). The CDR3 sequence: CASSFDGYTF. The CDR3 DNA reads TGTGCCAGCAGCTTCGACGGCTACACCTTC.

V gene TRBV4-1 combines with J gene TRBJ1-1; D gene uncertain. Germline CDR1 MGHRA, CDR2 YSYEKL. V gave up 4 bases and J gave up 0 bases, with 9 bases separating them. This CDR3 spans 14 amino acids. This chain's CDR3 is CASSRSSLNTEAFF. In DNA, the CDR3 is TGCGCCAGCAGCCGGAGCAGTTTGAACACTGAAGCTTTCTTT.

V usage is TRBV7-9 and J usage is TRBJ1-2, with 9 positions matching TRBD1. This CDR3 contains 14 residues. The germline CDR1 and CDR2 sequences are SEHNR and FQNEAQ (reference sequence). V lost 5 bases to trimming and J lost 2 bases; unmatched junction nucleotides: 3. DNA of the CDR3: TGTGCCAGCAGCAGGACAGGGGAGAACTATGGCTACACCTTC. It codes for CASSRTGENYGYTF.

V usage is TRBV25-1 and J usage is TRBJ1-4, with TRBD1 matching 8 bases. The CDR3 has 13 amino acids. The trim removed 8 bases at V and 8 bases at J, leaving 7 bases unmatched. The germline CDR1 and CDR2 sequences are MGHDK and SYGVNS. This CDR3 is CASSTGGREKLFF. The DNA for the CDR3 is TGTGCCAGCTCCACAGGGGGTAGAGAAAAACTGTTTTTT.

This clonotype has a count of ten or more. The chain recombines TRBV12-3 or TRBV12-4 with TRBJ2-3, with D perhaps being TRBD1 or TRBD2 (5 bases each). With 3 bases removed from V and 2 bases from J, the gap between germline ends came to 12 bases. This CDR3 has 15 amino acids. The CDR3 bases are TGTGCCAGCAGTTTGGGGACCCCATCCACAGATACGCAGTATTTT. Translated: CASSLGTPSTDTQYF.

The table lists this clonotype with a few counts. The chain uses TRBV18 and TRBJ2-7; maybe TRBD2 (6 bases). Trimming shortened V by 2 bases and J by 2 bases, and 16 bases separated the two germline ends. Germline values: CDR1 KGHSH, CDR2 LQKENI. The CDR3 is made up of 16 amino acids. Here the CDR3 reads CASSPGTLSEAYEQYF. CDR3 DNA: TGTGCCAGCTCACCAGGGACTCTCTCGGAGGCCTACGAGCAGTACTTC.

This clonotype was observed a handful of times. The chain couples TRBV2 to TRBJ1-2; a weak D match, TRBD1 (5 bases). The CDR3 is made up of 14 amino acids. Trimming took 5 bases from V and 5 from J, leaving 15 bases between them. CDR1 and CDR2 (germline): SNHLY, FYNNEI. The DNA for the CDR3 is TGTGCCAGCAGTCCCGGGACGGCGCCATATGGCTACACCTTC. Its protein is CASSPGTAPYGYTF.

This clonotype has a handful of counts. The genes are TRBV6-5 and TRBJ2-1, with D possibly being TRBD1 (6 bases). Trimming took 2 bases from V and 3 from J, leaving 8 bases between them. Per germline, CDR1 MNHEY and CDR2 SVGAGI. The CDR3 extends over 14 amino acids. The DNA of the CDR3 is TGTGCCAGCAGTTACCGGGACATCTACAATGAGCAGTTCTTC. Protein product: CASSYRDIYNEQFF.

This clonotype was recorded a few times. This sequence joins TRBV7-9 and TRBJ2-1, with 9 positions matching TRBD1. Trimming removed 5 bases from V and 7 bases from J; junction bases left unmatched: 6. The germline gives CDR1 SEHNR, CDR2 FQNEAQ (reference sequence). The CDR3 contains 14 residues. The CDR3 sequence is CASSSTGGWNEQFF. For the CDR3, the DNA is TGTGCCAGCAGCAGCACAGGGGGCTGGAATGAGCAGTTCTTC. Using reference TRBV7-9 and TRBJ2-1 for the parts outside the CDR3, the full variable domain is DTGVSQNPRHKITKRGQNVTFRCDPISEHNRLYWYRQTLGQGPEFLTYFQNEAQLEKSRLLSDRFSAERPKGSFSTLEIQRTEQGDSAMYLCASSSTGGWNEQFFGPGTRLTVL.

This clonotype was recorded a few times. This chain connects TRBV6-5 to TRBJ1-2; 9 bases line up with TRBD1. CDR3 length equals 14 residues. Germline trimming cut 2 bases from V and 8 bases from J; bases unmatched to any gene: 6. The germline V gene encodes CDR1 MNHEY and CDR2 SVGAGI. The CDR3 spells CASSYHRDRDGYTF. CDR3 bases: TGTGCCAGCAGTTACCACCGGGACAGGGACGGCTACACCTTC.

This clonotype was detected many times. The chain uses TRBV30 and TRBJ1-5; D not certain. Trimming cost V 2 bases and J 2 bases, with 10 bases left between them. Germline CDR1 reads GTSNPN; CDR2 reads SVGIG (reference sequence). The CDR3 length is 14 residues. Here the CDR3 reads CAWSLGFGNQPQHF. The CDR3 DNA reads as TGTGCCTGGAGTTTGGGATTTGGCAATCAGCCCCAGCATTTT.

The rearrangement links TRBV5-6 to TRBJ1-3; no definite D call. This CDR3 region has 15 residues. Trimming took 4 bases from V and 2 from J, leaving 13 bases between them. CDR1 and CDR2 from the germline V gene are SGHDT and YYEEEE. CDR3 in amino acids: CASSPPIRTGNTIYF. The CDR3 nucleotides are TGTGCCAGCAGCCCCCCGATTCGGACTGGAAACACCATATATTTT.